The rows below give T cell receptor beta chains drawn from one sample of a study of T cell responses to AZD1222 COVID-19 vaccine. TCRdb's copy holds only in-frame clones and misses some; the assay was immunoSEQ multiplex PCR. Seen here are 130,000 to 150,000 clones, about nine tenths observed once, and the top ten hold roughly 3.1%. The source was peripheral blood, collected on day 0 of AZD1222 vaccination. The receptors stem from an adult in good health. Each CDR3 is given with its conserved first and last residue. Each record gives: V gene, J gene, CDR3 protein.

>TRBV5-8|TRBJ2-3
CASLRGADTQYF
>TRBV3-1/TRBV3-2|TRBJ1-1
CASSPQQGNTEAFF
>TRBV7-8|TRBJ2-4
CASSLDASGGYQNIQYF
>TRBV12-3/TRBV12-4|TRBJ1-2
CASSGQGRSGYTF
>TRBV5-4|TRBJ1-2
CASSNRYRDYGYTF
>TRBV20-1|TRBJ2-2
CSASGRGNTGELFF
>TRBV7-2|TRBJ1-1
CASSLEDYTEAFF
>TRBV25-1|TRBJ2-1
CASSDPAGGLNEQFF
>TRBV5-6|TRBJ2-3
CASSLTTSGSTDTQYF
>TRBV5-1|TRBJ1-4
CASSPPTGSNEKLFF
>TRBV5-4|TRBJ2-5
CASSLGGRQETQYF
>TRBV7-9|TRBJ2-1
CASSPDGGRSYNEQFF
>TRBV18|TRBJ1-5
CASSLTGEPQHF
>TRBV6-2/TRBV6-3|TRBJ2-3
CASSYESQIHTQYF
>TRBV6-1|TRBJ2-1
CASSEHLAGGPDEQFF
>TRBV11-2|TRBJ2-1
CASSDLSRGNLSGFF
>TRBV10-3|TRBJ1-5
CAISLQGGDQPQHF
>TRBV11-3|TRBJ2-5
CASSSQPPGLAGGETQYF
>TRBV21-1|TRBJ2-7
CASSNPGTGSIYEQYF
>TRBV7-9|TRBJ2-1
CASSWSESSYNEQFF
>TRBV4-2|TRBJ1-3
CASSQGPGNTIYF
>TRBV9|TRBJ2-1
CASSVGAVESLYNEQFF
>TRBV5-1|TRBJ2-3
CASSLFTSGGAGTDTQYF
>TRBV27|TRBJ1-4
CASSLNPQTGRTNEKLFF
>TRBV4-1|TRBJ1-4
CASSSVGQSEKLFF
>TRBV6-7|TRBJ1-2
CASSYLTRNTEPLDPRYGYTF
>TRBV5-6|TRBJ2-1
CASSFLGYNEQFF
>TRBV7-8|TRBJ2-5
CASSPGRRLPTETQYF
>TRBV19|TRBJ2-1
CASSLRARGSYNEQFF
>TRBV18|TRBJ2-1
CASSPRGVGALDEQFF
>TRBV6-5|TRBJ1-4
CASSKQGGSEKLFF
>TRBV6-5|TRBJ1-1
CASSSHDRTEAFF
>TRBV2|TRBJ2-7
CASTDSIYEQYF
>TRBV7-2|TRBJ2-7
CASSRRQGGSYEQYF
>TRBV6-5|TRBJ1-1
CASRQNTEAFF
>TRBV11-3|TRBJ1-2
CASSLHRVSGYGYTF
>TRBV7-6|TRBJ2-5
CASSQGLAQTYQETQYF
>TRBV30|TRBJ2-5
CAWSVHGSGGAAETQYF
>TRBV12-3/TRBV12-4|TRBJ1-2
CASIPGGYQGYTF
>TRBV30|TRBJ1-1
CAWSGGALNTEAFF
>TRBV6-1|TRBJ2-5
CAYRWGETQYF
>TRBV2|TRBJ2-5
CASSIAGTTQYF
>TRBV6-5|TRBJ2-2
CASSYSQGGFTGELFF
>TRBV29-1|TRBJ2-7
CSVREGGYEQYF
>TRBV2|TRBJ1-2
CASSPRGHGYTF
>TRBV6-1|TRBJ2-5
CASSEAFRRGSQETQYF
>TRBV5-1|TRBJ2-2
CASSLGLAGNTGELFF
>TRBV10-2|TRBJ2-2
CASTGQGNTGELFF
>TRBV6-1|TRBJ2-3
CASSSPADTQYF
>TRBV11-2|TRBJ2-1
CASSSNRGLGGNEQFF
>TRBV10-3|TRBJ2-7
CAIGGIREQYF
>TRBV7-2|TRBJ2-7
CASSLSTSGSYEQYF
>TRBV25-1|TRBJ1-1
CASSDEVGNEAFF